This TCR beta chain was profiled in a study of blood T cell repertoires in COVID-19. Method: immunoSEQ multiplex PCR; TCRdb's copy keeps in-frame clones and lacks some. The top ten clones hold around 15% of a sample with about 150,000 clones, about four fifths of them seen once. This clone came up a few times. Germline CDR1 and CDR2: SGHNT and YYREEE (reference sequence). The V segment lost 3 bases and the J segment 2 bases; nucleotides outside the gene matches: 5. CDR3 length: 16 residues. This sequence was found in a human donor with acute or convalescent COVID-19. The donor label of this sample is uncertain. The chain carries TRBV5-4 and TRBJ2-2, with 9 bases that match TRBD1. The sequencing input was peripheral blood. CDR3 coding DNA: TGTGCCAGCAGCTCCGGACAGGGGCGAAACACCGGGGAGCTGTTTTTT. Translating it yields CASSSGQGRNTGELFF. The complete variable domain, with remaining parts taken from reference TRBV5-4 and TRBJ2-2, reads ETGVTQSPTHLIKTRGQQVTLRCSSQSGHNTVSWYQQALGQGPQFIFQYYREEENGRGNFPPRFSGLQFPNYSSELNVNALELDDSALYLCASSSGQGRNTGELFFGEGSRLTVL.